The clone carrying this T cell receptor (beta chain) was picked up many times. The antigen is unknown. This sample is part of a study of T cells in Graves' hyperthyroidism and ophthalmopathy. Whole-study results and caveats: Most expanded thyroid clonotypes above 0.001 recurred in blood.

Authors of the study amplified TCR beta CDR3 regions from RNA transcripts. The study used the HTBI primer set for a first-round RT-PCR of the TCR CDR3. TCRdb re-called the multiplex PCR reads with MiXCR, one entry per CDR3 protein. The data hold approximately 250,000 distinct CDR3 sequences, with approximately 23% observed a single time. V lost 6 bases, J lost 0 bases, and 17 bases lay in between. Germline values: CDR1 SGHAT, CDR2 FQNNGV. CDR3 length: 16 amino acids. The cohort's ophthalmopathy patients, a group with duration under 3 months, had a Clinical Activity Score of at least 3 and a NOSPECS grade of at least 4.

This receptor was obtained from a woman aged 40 to 50 with Graves' ophthalmopathy. The specimen was blood. V is TRBV11-2 and J is TRBJ1-1; D possibly corresponds to TRBD1 (6 bases). The CDR3 DNA is TGTGCCAGCAGTTATCAGGACAGCCCTCTGAACACTGAAGCTTTCTTT. It yields the protein CASSYQDSPLNTEAFF.